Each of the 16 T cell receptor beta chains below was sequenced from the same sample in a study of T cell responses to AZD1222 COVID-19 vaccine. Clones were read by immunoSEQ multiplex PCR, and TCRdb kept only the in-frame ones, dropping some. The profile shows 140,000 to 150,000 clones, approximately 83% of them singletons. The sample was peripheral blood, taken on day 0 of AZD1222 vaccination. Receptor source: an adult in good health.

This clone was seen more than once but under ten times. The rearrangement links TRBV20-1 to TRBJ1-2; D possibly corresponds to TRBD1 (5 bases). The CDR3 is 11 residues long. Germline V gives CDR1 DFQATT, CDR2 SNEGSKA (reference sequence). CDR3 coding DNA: TGCATAGGGGCCACCGAATATGGCTACACCTTC. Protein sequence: CIGATEYGYTF.

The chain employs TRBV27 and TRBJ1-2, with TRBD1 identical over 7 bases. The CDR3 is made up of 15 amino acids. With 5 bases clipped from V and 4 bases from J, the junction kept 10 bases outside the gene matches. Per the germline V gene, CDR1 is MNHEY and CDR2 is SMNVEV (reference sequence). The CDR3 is CASSPDDRDFYGYTF. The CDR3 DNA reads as TGTGCCAGCAGTCCGGACGACAGGGACTTCTATGGCTACACCTTC.

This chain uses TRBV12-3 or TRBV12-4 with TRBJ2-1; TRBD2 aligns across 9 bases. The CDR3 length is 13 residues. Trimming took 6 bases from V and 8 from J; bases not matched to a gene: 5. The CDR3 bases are TGTGCCAGCAGGCTAGCGGGGTCCCATGAGCAGTTCTTC. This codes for CASRLAGSHEQFF.

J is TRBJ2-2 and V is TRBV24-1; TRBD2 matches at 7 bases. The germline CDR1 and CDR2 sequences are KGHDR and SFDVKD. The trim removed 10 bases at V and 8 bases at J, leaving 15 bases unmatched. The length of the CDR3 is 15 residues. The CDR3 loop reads CATSTSPAYGGELFF. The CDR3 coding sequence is TGTGCCACATCGACTAGCCCAGCGTATGGGGGGGAGCTGTTTTTT.

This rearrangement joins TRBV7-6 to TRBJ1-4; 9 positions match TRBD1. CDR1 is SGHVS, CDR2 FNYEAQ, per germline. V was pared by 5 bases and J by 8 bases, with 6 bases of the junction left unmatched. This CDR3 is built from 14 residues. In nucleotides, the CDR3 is TGTGCCAGCAGCCCCGGGACAGGGTTAGAAAAACTGTTTTTT. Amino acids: CASSPGTGLEKLFF.

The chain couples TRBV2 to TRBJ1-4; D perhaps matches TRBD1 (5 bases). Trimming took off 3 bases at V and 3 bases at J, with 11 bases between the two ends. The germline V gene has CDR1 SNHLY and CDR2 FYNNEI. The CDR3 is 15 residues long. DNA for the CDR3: TGTGCCAGCAGTGATGTGGGGACGTCTAATGAAAAACTGTTTTTT. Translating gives CASSDVGTSNEKLFF.

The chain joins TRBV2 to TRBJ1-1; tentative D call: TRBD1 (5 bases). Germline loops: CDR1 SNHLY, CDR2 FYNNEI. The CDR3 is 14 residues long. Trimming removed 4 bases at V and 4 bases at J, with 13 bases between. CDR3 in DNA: TGTGCCAGCAGTGGGTCATCAGGGCGCACTGAAGCTTTCTTT. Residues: CASSGSSGRTEAFF. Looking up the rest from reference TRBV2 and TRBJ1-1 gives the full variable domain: EPEVTQTPSHQVTQMGQEVILRCVPISNHLYFYWYRQILGQKVEFLVSFYNNEISEKSEIFDDQFSVERPDGSNFTLKIRSTKLEDSAMYFCASSGSSGRTEAFFGQGTRLTVV.

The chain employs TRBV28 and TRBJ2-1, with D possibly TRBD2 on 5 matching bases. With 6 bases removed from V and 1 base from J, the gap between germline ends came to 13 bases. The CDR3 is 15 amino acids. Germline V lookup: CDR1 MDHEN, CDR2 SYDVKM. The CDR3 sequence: CASSREGLSYNEQFF. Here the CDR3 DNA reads TGTGCCAGCAGCCGCGAAGGACTTTCCTACAATGAGCAGTTCTTC.

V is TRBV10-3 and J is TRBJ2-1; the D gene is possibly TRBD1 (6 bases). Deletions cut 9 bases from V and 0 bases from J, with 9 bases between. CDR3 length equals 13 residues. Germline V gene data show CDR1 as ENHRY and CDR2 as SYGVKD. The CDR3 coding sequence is TGTGCCATAGGACAGAGCTCCTACAATGAGCAGTTCTTC. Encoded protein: CAIGQSSYNEQFF.

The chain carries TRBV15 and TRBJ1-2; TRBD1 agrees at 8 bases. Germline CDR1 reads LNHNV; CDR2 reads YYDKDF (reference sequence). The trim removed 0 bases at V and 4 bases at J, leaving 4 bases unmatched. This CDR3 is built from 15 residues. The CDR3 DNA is TGTGCCACCAGCAGAGACTCGGACAGGGTCTATGGCTACACCTTC. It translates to CATSRDSDRVYGYTF.

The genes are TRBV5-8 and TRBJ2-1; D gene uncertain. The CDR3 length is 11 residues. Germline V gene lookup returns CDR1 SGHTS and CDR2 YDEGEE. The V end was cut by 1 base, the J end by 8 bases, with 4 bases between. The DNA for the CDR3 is TGTGCCAGCAGCTTGCCCCATGAGCAGTTCTTC. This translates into CASSLPHEQFF.

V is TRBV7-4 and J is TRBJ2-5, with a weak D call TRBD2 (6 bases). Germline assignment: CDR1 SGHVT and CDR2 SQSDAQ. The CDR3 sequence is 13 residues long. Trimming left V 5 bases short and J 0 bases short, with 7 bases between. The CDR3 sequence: CASSPSDQETQYF. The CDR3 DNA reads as TGTGCCAGCAGCCCTAGCGACCAAGAGACCCAGTACTTC.

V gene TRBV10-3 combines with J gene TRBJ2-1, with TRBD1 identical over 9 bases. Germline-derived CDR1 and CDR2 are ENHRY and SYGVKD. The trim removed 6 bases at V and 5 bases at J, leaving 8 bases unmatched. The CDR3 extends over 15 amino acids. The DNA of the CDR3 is TGTGCCATCAGACCGGGACAGGGAGAGAACAATGAGCAGTTCTTC. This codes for CAIRPGQGENNEQFF.

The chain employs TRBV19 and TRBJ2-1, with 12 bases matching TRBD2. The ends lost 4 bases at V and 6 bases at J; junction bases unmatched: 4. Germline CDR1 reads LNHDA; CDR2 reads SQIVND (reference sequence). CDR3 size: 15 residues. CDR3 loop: CASSNGLAGSNEQFF. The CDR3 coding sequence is TGTGCCAGTAGTAACGGACTAGCGGGATCCAATGAGCAGTTCTTC.

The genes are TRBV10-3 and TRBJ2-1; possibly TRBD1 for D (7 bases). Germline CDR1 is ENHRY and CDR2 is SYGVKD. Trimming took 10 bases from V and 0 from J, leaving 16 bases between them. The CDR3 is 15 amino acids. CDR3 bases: TGTGCCACAACAACAGGGGAGGCCTCCTACAATGAGCAGTTCTTC. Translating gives CATTTGEASYNEQFF.

The CDR3: CAWSQFDRQETQYF. The CDR3 DNA reads as TGTGCCTGGAGCCAGTTTGACCGGCAAGAGACCCAGTACTTC. The chain is built from TRBV30 and TRBJ2-5; D uncertain. The V gene lost 3 bases and the J gene lost 2 bases, with 13 bases spanning the gap. Germline lookup yields CDR1 GTSNPN and CDR2 SVGIG (reference sequence). This CDR3 contains 14 residues.